This T cell receptor (beta chain) was sequenced for a study of long-term antiretroviral therapy in people with HIV. At survey level, the immunoSEQ assay was run in its v3.0 version. Sequencing was designed to cover roughly 35,000-50,000 T-cell genomes in each sample. Generated by immunoSEQ multiplex PCR, the TCRdb table keeps only in-frame clones and is missing some. This sample has 29,000 or so clones, with 90% to 95% found just once. The V end lost 4 bases, the J end lost 4 bases, and 21 bases lay between the germline ends. This CDR3 contains 18 residues. Germline V gene sequence: CDR1 SGHRS, CDR2 YFSETQ.

The chain links TRBV5-1 to TRBJ2-6; D perhaps matches TRBD1 (6 bases). This TCR was sampled from a man aged 50 to 59 with HIV. This specimen consisted of unsorted PBMCs, obtained more than 7.3 years after starting antiretroviral therapy. CDR3 amino acids: CASSPRTVLLSGANVLTF. CDR3 sequence (DNA): TGCGCCAGCAGCCCGCGGACAGTTCTTTTGTCCGGGGCCAACGTCCTGACTTTC.